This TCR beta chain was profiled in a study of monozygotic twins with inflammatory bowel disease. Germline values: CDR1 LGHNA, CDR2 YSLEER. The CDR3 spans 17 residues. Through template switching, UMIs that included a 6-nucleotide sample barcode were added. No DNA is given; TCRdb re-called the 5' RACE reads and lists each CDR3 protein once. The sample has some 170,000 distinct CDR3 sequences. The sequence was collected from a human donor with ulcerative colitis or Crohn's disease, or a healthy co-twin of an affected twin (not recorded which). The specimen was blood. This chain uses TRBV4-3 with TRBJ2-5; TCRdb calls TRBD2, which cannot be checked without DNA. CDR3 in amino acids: CASSPREVAGTAETQYF.